This entry lists 21 T cell receptor beta chains sequenced from one sample in a study of radiation and T cells in renal cell carcinoma (dated by TCRdb to the early 2020s). The sample's time point label, in plain terms: blood 4 weeks post-SBRT, at nephrectomy. The treatment or condition label for this specimen denotes: 15 Gy SBRT to primary tumor, nephrectomy 4 weeks later. Libraries were constructed by the immunoSEQ multiplex PCR assay. The source is immuneACCESS, and TCRdb retained only in-frame sequences with V and J called. Part of the clones is not carried over; for the studies checked, unresolved V genes explain less than half of this, and the remainder is unexplained. This sample has fewer than 80,000 clones in its table, and approximately 87% of those were observed once. Approximately 2.3% of the sample rests with the top ten. The sample here was blood, taken from a patient whose treatment included radiotherapy and nephrectomy. These receptors all stem from an older woman with renal cell carcinoma.

The rearrangement links TRBV7-9 to TRBJ1-4; D gene ambiguous. With 3 bases removed from V and 0 bases from J, the gap between germline ends came to 5 bases. Germline V gives CDR1 SEHNR, CDR2 FQNEAQ (reference sequence). This CDR3 is 14 amino acids long. The CDR3 DNA follows: TGTGCCAGCAGCTTCGGGACAACTAATGAAAAACTGTTTTTT. It translates to CASSFGTTNEKLFF.

The chain is built from TRBV28 and TRBJ1-5; 7 bases align to TRBD1. This CDR3 has 13 residues. CDR1 and CDR2 from the germline V gene are MDHEN and SYDVKM. CDR3 region: CASHRGSSQPQHF. DNA for the CDR3: TGTGCTAGCCACAGGGGTAGTAGCCAGCCCCAGCATTTT.

This clone was counted a few times. This chain joins TRBV11-2 and TRBJ2-7, with TRBD2 as a possible D gene (6 bases). V was shortened by 5 bases and J by 5 bases, with 19 bases between the two germline ends. Per germline, CDR1 SGHAT and CDR2 FQNNGV. This CDR3 region has 15 residues. The CDR3 here is CASSIRDSPADEQYF. The DNA of the CDR3 is TGTGCCAGCAGCATCCGGGACTCCCCCGCTGACGAGCAGTACTTC. The full variable domain, in which reference TRBV11-2 and TRBJ2-7 provide the parts outside the CDR3, is EAGVAQSPRYKIIEKRQSVAFWCNPISGHATLYWYQQILGQGPKLLIQFQNNGVVDDSQLPKDRFSAERLKGVDSTLKIQPAKLEDSAVYLCASSIRDSPADEQYFGPGTRLTVT.

The chain couples TRBV5-4 to TRBJ1-1; 7 nucleotides align to TRBD1. The germline gives CDR1 SGHNT, CDR2 YYREEE (reference sequence). The junction had 8 bases not matched to a gene; V was cut back by 5 bases and J by 1 base. The CDR3 covers 15 residues. CDR3 nucleotides: TGTGCCAGCAGGAGGGACAGCTGGGGGAACACTGAAGCTTTCTTT. Its protein product is CASRRDSWGNTEAFF.

The chain combines TRBV27 with TRBJ2-1, with 11 bases matching TRBD2. Looked up from germline, CDR1 is MNHEY and CDR2 is SMNVEV (reference sequence). This CDR3 has 16 residues. V lost 3 bases to trimming and J lost 2 bases; unmatched junction nucleotides: 3. CDR3: CASSFLSGGAYNEQFF. CDR3 DNA: TGTGCCAGCAGTTTCCTTAGCGGGGGGGCCTACAATGAGCAGTTCTTC.

This sequence joins TRBV5-1 and TRBJ1-5, with 7 bases that match TRBD1. The CDR3 sequence is 15 residues long. Trimming took 0 bases from V and 7 from J; bases not matched to a gene: 7. The germline gives CDR1 SGHRS, CDR2 YFSETQ. CDR3 coding DNA: TGCGCCAGCAGCTTGGGGACAGGTGGTGGGCAGCCCCAGCATTTT. Amino acid sequence: CASSLGTGGGQPQHF.

The V gene is TRBV7-2, the J gene TRBJ1-2, with D hard to call. Germline CDR1 and CDR2: SGHTA and FQGNSA. Trimming stripped 3 bases from V and 4 bases from J, with 9 bases between. The CDR3 runs 13 residues. CDR3 nucleotide sequence: TGTGCCAGCAGCTTGAAGGGAGGCTATGGCTACACCTTC. Its translation: CASSLKGGYGYTF.

The chain couples TRBV28 to TRBJ1-2; 11 positions match TRBD1. After removal of 8 bases from V and 3 bases from J, the junction contained 2 bases not matched to a gene. The CDR3 extends over 13 amino acids. Germline V gene sequence: CDR1 MDHEN, CDR2 SYDVKM. CDR3 coding DNA: TGTGCCAGCTGGACAGGGGGCGACTATGGCTACACCTTC. Translating it yields CASWTGGDYGYTF.

This chain joins TRBV6-1 and TRBJ2-7; TRBD2 might be the D (5 bases). This CDR3 spans 12 amino acids. Trimming removed 8 bases from V and 5 bases from J, with 13 bases in between. The V gene's germline CDR1 is MNHNS and CDR2 SASEGT. CDR3 nucleotide sequence: TGTGCCAGCGAGGATGCGGGCAACGAGCAGTACTTC. It encodes CASEDAGNEQYF.

V is TRBV11-2 and J is TRBJ1-2; D not certain. The CDR3 contains 12 residues. Germline CDR1 and CDR2: SGHAT and FQNNGV. The germline V and J ends were trimmed by 5 bases and 5 bases, with 9 bases remaining between them. The CDR3 coding sequence is TGTGCCAGCAGCCCAACAACATATGGCTACACCTTC. Its translation: CASSPTTYGYTF.

The chain recombines TRBV19 with TRBJ1-1; D is perhaps TRBD1 (5 bases). Trimming took 2 bases from V and 1 from J, leaving 5 bases between them. The CDR3 is 13 amino acids. The germline V gene has CDR1 LNHDA and CDR2 SQIVND (reference sequence). The CDR3 nucleotides read TGTGCCAGTAGTATACAGGGGAACACTGAAGCTTTCTTT. This codes for CASSIQGNTEAFF.

This clone was seen more than once but under ten times. The V gene is TRBV2, the J gene TRBJ1-1; unclear D gene. V lost 7 bases to trimming and J lost 0 bases, with 9 bases between them. The CDR3 runs 13 residues. The germline V gene encodes CDR1 SNHLY and CDR2 FYNNEI. The CDR3: CASTLILNTEAFF. In DNA form, the CDR3 reads TGTGCCAGCACACTGATCCTGAACACTGAAGCTTTCTTT.

The chain has TRBV28 and TRBJ1-2; D ambiguous. V was cut by 6 bases and J by 6 bases, with 17 bases left in between. In germline, CDR1 is MDHEN, CDR2 SYDVKM. This CDR3 has 14 amino acids. The CDR3 DNA is TGTGCCAGCAGACGTCGGACTGACCTTCATGGCTACACCTTC. Protein product: CASRRRTDLHGYTF.

The rearrangement uses TRBV5-1 and TRBJ1-1, with TRBD1 matching over 7 bases. From germline, CDR1 is SGHRS and CDR2 YFSETQ. The CDR3 is 17 amino acids. J lost 6 bases, V lost 2 bases, and 16 bases had no gene match. CDR3 nucleotide sequence: TGCGCCAGCAGCTTTTCTTCCGGCGACAGGGATGGATCTGAAGCTTTCTTT. It yields the protein CASSFSSGDRDGSEAFF.

The V call is TRBV15, the J call TRBJ1-3, with D perhaps matching TRBD1 (5 bases). This CDR3 has 16 amino acids. The V gene lost 3 bases and the J gene lost 1 base, with 13 bases spanning the gap. CDR1 is LNHNV, CDR2 YYDKDF, per germline (reference sequence). The CDR3 DNA is TGTGCCACCAGCAGGAAGATATGGGGGTCTGGAAACACCATATATTTT. Protein sequence: CATSRKIWGSGNTIYF. The complete variable domain, with remaining parts taken from reference TRBV15 and TRBJ1-3, reads DAMVIQNPRYQVTQFGKPVTLSCSQTLNHNVMYWYQQKSSQAPKLLFHYYDKDFNNEADTPDNFQSRRPNTSFCFLDIRSPGLGDTAMYLCATSRKIWGSGNTIYFGEGSWLTVV.

The V gene is TRBV5-8, the J gene TRBJ1-2; no clear D. Trimming stripped 4 bases from V and 8 bases from J, with 12 bases between. This CDR3 region has 12 residues. Germline V gene data show CDR1 as SGHTS and CDR2 as YDEGEE. CDR3 amino acids: CASSPRGSGYTF. In nucleotides, the CDR3 is TGTGCCAGCAGCCCCCGAGGGTCCGGCTACACCTTC.

In its sample, this clone was seen once. The gene calls are TRBV21-1 and TRBJ2-7; TRBD2 was called by the table and not checked on the DNA. TRBV21-1 is marked as a pseudogene. The CDR3 runs 19 residues. The CDR3 nucleotides are TGTGCCAGCAGCACAAAGGGGACTAGCGGGAGGGCCTCTTCCTACGAGCAGTACTTC. Its protein product is CASSTKGTSGRASSYEQYF.

This chain links TRBV11-1 with TRBJ2-2, with 7 positions matching TRBD2. Per the germline V gene, CDR1 is SGHAT and CDR2 is FQDESV (reference sequence). The trim removed 5 bases at V and 3 bases at J, leaving 6 bases unmatched. This CDR3 is 15 amino acids long. CDR3 residues: CASSPRLADTGELFF. The CDR3 nucleotides read TGTGCCAGCAGCCCCAGACTAGCCGACACCGGGGAGCTGTTTTTT.

This clone has a count of ten or more. The chain carries TRBV6-6 and TRBJ2-2; 11 bases are shared with TRBD1. Germline V CDR1 and CDR2: MNHNY, SVGAGI (reference sequence). The junction had 6 bases not matched to a gene; V was cut back by 5 bases and J by 4 bases. This CDR3 contains 16 residues. The CDR3 protein is CASSGQGALVTGELFF. CDR3 DNA sequence: TGTGCCAGCAGTGGACAGGGGGCGTTGGTCACCGGGGAGCTGTTTTTT.

This chain uses TRBV7-6 with TRBJ1-2, with 9 nucleotides matching TRBD1. CDR1 and CDR2 (germline): SGHVS, FNYEAQ. The CDR3 is 13 residues long. Losses at the gene ends were 5 bases for V and 4 bases for J; bases not matched to a gene: 2. The CDR3 reads CASSPGQGYGYTF. The DNA for the CDR3 is TGTGCCAGCAGCCCGGGACAGGGCTATGGCTACACCTTC.

V is TRBV19 and J is TRBJ2-7, with TRBD1 identical over 9 bases. This CDR3 region has 13 residues. Per germline, CDR1 LNHDA and CDR2 SQIVND (reference sequence). Losses at the gene ends were 6 bases for V and 6 bases for J; bases not matched to a gene: 6. In DNA form, the CDR3 reads TGTGCCAGTAGGAGGGACAGGGCGGCCGAGCAGTACTTC. Its translation is CASRRDRAAEQYF.